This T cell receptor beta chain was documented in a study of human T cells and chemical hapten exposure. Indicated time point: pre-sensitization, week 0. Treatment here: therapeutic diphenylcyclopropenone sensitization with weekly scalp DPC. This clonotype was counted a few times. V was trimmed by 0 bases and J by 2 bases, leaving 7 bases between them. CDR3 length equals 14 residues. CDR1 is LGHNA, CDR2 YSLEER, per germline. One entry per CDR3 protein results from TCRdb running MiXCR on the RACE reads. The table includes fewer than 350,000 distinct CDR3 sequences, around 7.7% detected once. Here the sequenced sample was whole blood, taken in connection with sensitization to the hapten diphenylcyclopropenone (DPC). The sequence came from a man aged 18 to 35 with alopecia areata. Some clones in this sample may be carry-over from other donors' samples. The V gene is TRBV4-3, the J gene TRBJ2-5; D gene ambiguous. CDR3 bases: TGCGCCAGCAGCCAAGATCCACAGCAAGAGACCCAGTACTTC. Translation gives CASSQDPQQETQYF.